This T cell receptor beta chain was documented in a study of T cell responses to AZD1222 COVID-19 vaccine (dated by TCRdb to the early 2020s). Some background on the complete study: AZD1222 recipients whose second dose came at about 4 weeks and those whose second dose came at about 12 weeks were combined into one group, since spike-specific TCR depth and breadth did not differ between the two schedules. TCR sequencing was performed for about 250 trial participants, of whom around 200 were given two doses of AZD1222 and approximately 26 were given two doses of MenACWY control vaccine. Trial participants were enrolled into age subgroups of 18-55, 56-69 and 70-plus years, which contained roughly 140, 27 and 60 TCR-sequenced participants, respectively.

The paper's findings and limits, for the study overall: Conclusions about previously exposed vaccinees were limited because only a handful of AZD1222 recipients were SARS-CoV-2 seropositive at baseline. The 56-69-year group was small, and its depth increase did not reach significance, likely because of low power. Most participants were white British and females outnumbered males, and the authors suggested that clonal diversity may have been underestimated. The vaccine-associated CD4 TCRs covered the entire spike protein, and the dominant responses fell in regions 160-218 and 743-854. Nearly half of unique spike-specific TCRs reportedly recognized epitopes outside regions mutated in the B.1.351 and B.1.1.7 variants. Because no day 14 peak-response samples were available, the repertoires could be characterized only after the peak T cell response. A significant rise in spike-specific TCR breadth and depth was observed after two AZD1222 doses relative to day 0 and relative to MenACWY recipients.

Including cysteine and phenylalanine, the CDR3 has 12 amino acids. Just the 36-base CDR3 DNA is kept, in frame starting at base 1. Trimmed from V: 7 bases; trimmed from J: 4 bases; junction bases lacking a gene match: 3. CDR1 and CDR2 are read off the germline V gene (reference sequence) as MNHEY and SMNVEV. Reading the label with the study, this specimen's time point is: baseline before first vaccination. The vaccinee samples were drawn from two UK trials, COV001 and COV002, one of which was a single-blind randomized controlled phase 2/3 trial testing AZD1222 (ChAdOx1 nCoV-19) in healthy adults. For TCRbeta chain sequencing, PBMC samples from trial participants were taken at day 0 and at day 28 after the second dose. The CDR3 regions of human TCRbeta chains were analyzed by immunosequencing. In the authors' own workflow: Repertoire TCRs were matched against a reference library of SARS-CoV-2-specific TCRs generated with the MIRA antigen-specificity platform. Breadth was defined as the fraction of unique TCRs that were SARS-CoV-2-associated. Depth was defined as the fraction of total T cells that were SARS-CoV-2-associated. Using the MIRA data, each spike-specific TCR was assigned both to the spike region to which the TCR was reactive and to a CD4 or CD8 class. Log10-transformed breadth and depth values were compared by one-way ANOVA with Sidak's multiple comparisons tests. TCRdb carries this immuneACCESS record with in-frame sequences only. Its versions omit some clonotypes, under half of them owing to an unresolved V gene in the studies checked, with the rest unexplained. D and trimming come from the DNA, and the V and J calls and clone size come from that table. Counted in this sample were 95,000 to 150,000 clones; 85% to 90% of them appeared once. The ten biggest clones cover under 4% of the sample.

This clone occurred once. The antigen this receptor binds is unknown. Base qualities are missing; no much larger clone stands one base away. The origin of this receptor is an adult in good health. Here the chain combines TRBV27 and TRBJ1-1; 7 bases in between match TRBD1. The sample here was peripheral blood, taken on day 0 of AZD1222 vaccination. The bases are TGTGCCAGCACAGGGGGGGGCACTGAAGCTTTCTTT. It codes for CASTGGGTEAFF.